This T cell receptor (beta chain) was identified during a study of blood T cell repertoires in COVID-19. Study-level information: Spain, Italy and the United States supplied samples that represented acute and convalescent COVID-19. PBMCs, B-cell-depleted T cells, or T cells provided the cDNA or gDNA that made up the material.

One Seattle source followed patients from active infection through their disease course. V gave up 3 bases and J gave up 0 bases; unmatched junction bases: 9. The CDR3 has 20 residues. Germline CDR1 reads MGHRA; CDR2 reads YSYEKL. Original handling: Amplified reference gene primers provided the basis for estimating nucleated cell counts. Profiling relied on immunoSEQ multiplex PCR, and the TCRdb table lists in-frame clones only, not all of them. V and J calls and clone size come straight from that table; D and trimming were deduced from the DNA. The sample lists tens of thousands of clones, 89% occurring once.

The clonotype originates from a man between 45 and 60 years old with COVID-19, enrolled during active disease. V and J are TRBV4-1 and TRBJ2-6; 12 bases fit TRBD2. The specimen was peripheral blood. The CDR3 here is CASSHTSGGPLPSGANVLTF. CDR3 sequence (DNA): TGCGCCAGCAGCCACACTAGCGGGGGGCCCCTTCCCTCTGGGGCCAACGTCCTGACTTTC.